These 17 T cell receptor beta chains originate from one sample sequenced in a study of T cells in Graves' hyperthyroidism and ophthalmopathy. The source material, RNA transcripts, was used to amplify TCR beta CDR3 regions. HTBI primers were the set used in a first-round RT-PCR of the TCR CDR3. TCRdb recomputed calls from the multiplex PCR reads with MiXCR, one row per CDR3 protein. There are more than 350,000 distinct CDR3 sequences in the sample; about 15% occur only once, and about 33% lies in the top ten. Input material: blood. The source is a young woman with Graves' hyperthyroidism.

The rearrangement joins TRBV7-8 to TRBJ1-5, with a tentative D call TRBD1 (6 bases). The CDR3 length is 15 residues. Germline CDR1 SGHVS, CDR2 FQNEAQ. Between the trimmed V and J ends, which lost 5 bases and 2 bases, there was a span of 13 bases. The CDR3 DNA reads as TGTGCCAGCAGCATACAGGGTCAGGGCAATCAGCCCCAGCATTTT. Protein: CASSIQGQGNQPQHF.

The sample holds a few counts of this clonotype. This sequence joins TRBV19 and TRBJ2-3, with no clear D. The V end lost 2 bases, the J end lost 2 bases, and 11 bases lay between the germline ends. Per the germline V gene, CDR1 is LNHDA and CDR2 is SQIVND (reference sequence). This CDR3 spans 15 amino acids. CDR3 in DNA: TGTGCCAGTAGTATAAGAAACACCGACACAGATACGCAGTATTTT. This codes for CASSIRNTDTDTQYF. The full variable domain, rest sourced from reference TRBV19 and TRBJ2-3, is DGGITQSPKYLFRKEGQNVTLSCEQNLNHDAMYWYRQDPGQGLRLIYYSQIVNDFQKGDIAEGYSVSREKKESFPLTVTSAQKNPTAFYLCASSIRNTDTDTQYFGPGTRLTVL.

This clonotype was counted many times. The rearrangement joins TRBV28 to TRBJ1-6, with TRBD1 matching 8 bases. V was pared by 1 base and J by 6 bases, with 2 bases of the junction left unmatched. The CDR3 is 15 residues long. Germline values: CDR1 MDHEN, CDR2 SYDVKM. The CDR3 coding sequence is TGTGCCAGCAGTTTATCAGGACAGGGTAATTCACCCCTCCACTTT. Its translation: CASSLSGQGNSPLHF.

V gene TRBV6-1 combines with J gene TRBJ1-5, with 10 bases aligning to TRBD1. CDR3 length: 17 residues. With V trimmed by 5 bases and J by 2 bases, 9 bases remained unmatched. Germline V lookup: CDR1 MNHNS, CDR2 SASEGT. CDR3 residues: CASSSRDRGYGNQPQHF. The DNA of the CDR3 is TGTGCCAGCAGTTCCCGGGACAGGGGATATGGCAATCAGCCCCAGCATTTT.

This clonotype was counted many times. The rearrangement links TRBV28 to TRBJ2-2, with a weak D call TRBD1 (5 bases). Germline CDR1 and CDR2: MDHEN and SYDVKM. V shed 11 bases and J shed 2 bases, with 12 bases lying between them. This CDR3 has 13 residues. CDR3 in DNA: TGTGCCCTCCAGGGCGGTAACACCGGGGAGCTGTTTTTT. It is translated as CALQGGNTGELFF.

V and J are TRBV7-9 and TRBJ2-1, with D hard to call. The CDR3 has 14 residues. Trimming took off 5 bases at V and 0 bases at J, with 8 bases between the two ends. The germline V gene has CDR1 SEHNR and CDR2 FQNEAQ (reference sequence). CDR3: CASSPPTSYNEQFF. The CDR3 coding sequence is TGTGCCAGCAGCCCCCCTACCTCCTACAATGAGCAGTTCTTC. The entire variable domain, with the rest obtained from reference TRBV7-9 and TRBJ2-1, is as follows: DTGVSQNPRHKITKRGQNVTFRCDPISEHNRLYWYRQTLGQGPEFLTYFQNEAQLEKSRLLSDRFSAERPKGSFSTLEIQRTEQGDSAMYLCASSPPTSYNEQFFGPGTRLTVL.

This clonotype showed up many times. The chain couples TRBV6-1 to TRBJ2-7; D may be TRBD1 (5 bases). The CDR3 covers 13 residues. Germline CDR1 reads MNHNS; CDR2 reads SASEGT. The V and J ends lost 6 bases and 2 bases respectively, with 11 bases between them. The CDR3 DNA follows: TGTGCCAGCAGCGACCAGACAGCCTACGAGCAGTACTTC. Protein sequence: CASSDQTAYEQYF.

The V call is TRBV5-1, the J call TRBJ2-5; possible D gene TRBD1, 6 bases. V lost 0 bases and J 3 bases, leaving 12 bases between the germline ends. Germline V gene lookup returns CDR1 SGHRS and CDR2 YFSETQ. This CDR3 spans 15 amino acids. The CDR3: CASSLARGREETQYF. The CDR3 DNA follows: TGCGCCAGCAGCTTGGCCAGGGGACGAGAAGAGACCCAGTACTTC. Full variable domain (remainder filled in from reference TRBV5-1 and TRBJ2-5): KAGVTQTPRYLIKTRGQQVTLSCSPISGHRSVSWYQQTPGQGLQFLFEYFSETQRNKGNFPGRFSGRQFSNSRSEMNVSTLELGDSALYLCASSLARGREETQYFGPGTRLLVL.

This sequence joins TRBV28 and TRBJ2-2; tentative D call: TRBD1 (5 bases). CDR1 MDHEN and CDR2 SYDVKM come from the germline V gene. V shed 6 bases and J shed 3 bases, with 17 bases lying between them. This CDR3 is 16 amino acids long. CDR3 sequence reads: CASSLPPGHYTGELFF. CDR3 sequence (DNA): TGTGCCAGCAGCCTACCTCCCGGACATTACACCGGGGAGCTGTTTTTT.

This clonotype has ten or more counts. The rearrangement joins TRBV9 to TRBJ2-3; D uncertain. V lost 4 bases to trimming and J lost 0 bases, with 12 bases between them. This CDR3 has 15 residues. Germline CDR1 is SGDLS and CDR2 is YYNGEE. The CDR3 loop reads CASSPSSYSTDTQYF. DNA for the CDR3: TGTGCCAGCAGCCCGAGTTCCTACAGCACAGATACGCAGTATTTT.

This chain links TRBV9 with TRBJ1-5; no clear D. V gave up 2 bases and J gave up 7 bases, with 16 bases separating them. CDR3 length equals 15 residues. Germline V gene lookup returns CDR1 SGDLS and CDR2 YYNGEE. The CDR3 region has the DNA TGTGCCAGCAGCGTCGGAGCCCTGGACGTACAGCCCCAGCATTTT. This sequence encodes CASSVGALDVQPQHF.

The chain joins TRBV19 to TRBJ1-1; a weak D match, TRBD1 (6 bases). The CDR3 consists of 15 residues. Germline-derived CDR1 and CDR2 are LNHDA and SQIVND (reference sequence). V lost 5 bases and J lost 4, with 17 bases in between. The DNA for the CDR3 is TGTGCCAGTAGTCCGAGACCGGGACATGCCACTGAAGCTTTCTTT. Translation: CASSPRPGHATEAFF.

The V call is TRBV5-1, the J call TRBJ1-3, with unresolved D. Germline CDR1 is SGHRS and CDR2 is YFSETQ. Trimming stripped 0 bases from V and 0 bases from J, with 10 bases between. The CDR3 is 16 residues long. The CDR3 loop reads CASSLGDQSSGNTIYF. For the CDR3, the DNA is TGCGCCAGCAGCTTGGGAGACCAAAGCTCTGGAAACACCATATATTTT.

Many counts were recorded for this clonotype. V gene TRBV5-5 combines with J gene TRBJ1-1; no definite D call. This CDR3 has 13 amino acids. Germline V gene data show CDR1 as SGHKS and CDR2 as YYEKEE (reference sequence). V was shortened by 0 bases and J by 3 bases, with 6 bases between the two germline ends. DNA for the CDR3: TGTGCCAGCAGCTTGGGGATGGACACTGAAGCTTTCTTT. This sequence encodes CASSLGMDTEAFF.

This clonotype has a handful of counts. This sequence joins TRBV6-1 and TRBJ2-1; a possible D gene is TRBD1 (6 bases). The CDR3 length is 15 residues. V was pared by 5 bases and J by 3 bases, with 14 bases between. Germline-derived CDR1 and CDR2 are MNHNS and SASEGT. The CDR3 bases are TGTGCCAGCAGTTCAGGGACATTATACTACAATGAGCAGTTCTTC. This gives the protein CASSSGTLYYNEQFF.

This clonotype was counted a single time. This chain connects TRBV6-1 to TRBJ1-5; TRBD1 matches at 9 bases. CDR3 length: 17 amino acids. J gave up 0 bases and V 6 bases, and 9 bases lay outside the gene matches. Germline V gene data show CDR1 as MNHNS and CDR2 as SASEGT. In DNA, the CDR3 is TGTGCCAGCAGGGGGGGGGACAGGGCTAATAGCAATCAGCCCCAGCATTTT. Translated, it gives CASRGGDRANSNQPQHF.

V gene TRBV12-3 or TRBV12-4 combines with J gene TRBJ2-7, with D perhaps TRBD1 (6 bases). The CDR3 consists of 15 residues. V lost 6 bases to trimming and J lost 3 bases, with 18 bases between them. The CDR3 DNA reads TGTGCCAGCAGCCACCGGGGCAGGGGTGACTACGAGCAGTACTTC. It yields the protein CASSHRGRGDYEQYF.